This TCR beta chain was recorded in a study of CD8+CD57+ T cells in acquired aplastic anemia listed by TCRdb under 2018. Regarding the research as a whole: A mean of about 3.2 ug of DNA, ranging from about 0.17 to 30 ug, was extracted from sorted CD4+ and CD8+ cells. CD8+CD57+ expansion was defined as frequency above the mean frequency observed in healthy subjects.

For this clonotype: Its antigen has not been determined. One base away there is no much larger clone; base qualities are not given.

The patients picked for sequencing were ones in whom flow cytometry had shown an expansion of CD8+CD57+ cells. Every patient had severe acquired aplastic anemia, diagnosed using the International Study of Aplastic Anemia and Agranulocytosis and Camitta criteria. At the time blood was sampled, none of the patients had received any therapy. In the study, sorted CD4+ and CD8+ blood T cells from patients with severe aplastic anemia and from healthy subjects underwent deep sequencing of TCR repertoires. Patients were enrolled in the USA under clinicaltrials.gov protocols 00001620, 01623167, 00001397, 00071045, 00081523 and 00961064. Ficoll-Paque density gradient centrifugation was used to isolate peripheral blood mononuclear cells. Before DNA extraction, CD4+ and CD8+ T cells were sorted with FACS or magnetic beads. TCR beta VDJ combination and CDR3 sequence profiling used genomic DNA as the template. TCR repertoire sequencing was run on an Illumina HiSeq 2000. As for the authors' bioinformatics: TRBV/TRBJ rearrangement plots, CDR3 size and DJ length profiles, and Simpson's diversity index were used to evaluate the repertoires. The most abundant DNA sequence in the deep sequencing data was defined as the immunodominant clone. CDR3 amino acid sequences were screened for sharing across subjects and were compared with published repertoires and the VDJdb database. TCRdb itself trimmed the public reads at Q25 with fastp, ran MiXCR and retained productive beta chains. Records with the same CDR3 protein are collapsed into one entry carrying the most frequent genes and DNA. The V and J calls reflect TCRdb's pipeline rather than the authors' work. Recorded for this sample are about 120,000 distinct CDR3 sequences; roughly 55% of them occurred a single time. Of the sample, approximately 28% is held by the ten largest clones.

The paper's findings and limits, for the study overall: No significant difference in CD8+ Simpson's diversity was found between patients and healthy controls (P=0.060). Fewer than 30 CD8+ CDR3 sequences were found in both patients and controls but appeared to be highly expressed in patients and within the immunodominant clones of the patients.

Sequences SGDLS (CDR1) and YYNGEE (CDR2) are obtained from the germline V gene. The CDR3 runs 15 amino acids, cysteine and phenylalanine included. Left in the record is the CDR3 DNA by itself, 45 bases read in frame from the first base. A distance of 11 bases separates the germline ends of V and J, which lose 0 bases and 1 base respectively. The rearranged chain carries TRBV9 and TRBJ2-7; the D gene cannot be resolved reliably. The clonotype originates from a human donor with aplastic anemia. What was sequenced was sorted CD4+, CD8+, or CD8+CD57+ T cells (not recorded which) from PBMCs. In nucleotides, the sequence is TGTGCCAGCAGCGTAGAGGCAGGTCTATCCTACGAGCAGTACTTC. Translation gives CASSVEAGLSYEQYF. The full variable domain, with segments outside the CDR3 supplied by the reference TRBV9 and TRBJ2-7 proteins, appears as DSGVTQTPKHLITATGQRVTLRCSPRSGDLSVYWYQQSLDQGLQFLIQYYNGEERAKGNILERFSAQQFPDLHSELNLSSLELGDSALYFCASSVEAGLSYEQYFGPGTRLTVT.